The present T cell receptor (beta chain) was sequenced within a study of beta chain features in type 1 diabetes. Study-level findings and limits: For Type 1 diabetes patients, all four CD4+ subsets carried TCRB CDR3s that were moderately but significantly shorter. Overrepresentation of cells with high TCR expression could result from cDNA sequencing. No resolution was reached here on whether HLA type influences TCRB rearrangement. Insertions were fewer and deletions more numerous at VDJ junctions in type 1 diabetes patients.

For this clone: The antigen is unknown.

The investigators reverse transcribed all of the isolated RNA, so they sequenced expressed TCRB transcripts. TCRdb keeps only in-frame clones here, not all; method: immunoSEQ multiplex PCR. Of 600,000 to 700,000 clones listed, 10% to 15% are singletons. CDR3 length: 12 residues. Germline V lookup: CDR1 SEHNR, CDR2 FQNEAQ (reference sequence). The V end lost 4 bases, the J end lost 8 bases, and 11 bases lay between the germline ends. The rearrangement uses TRBV7-9 and TRBJ1-2; a weak D match, TRBD1 (5 bases). Sample: naive CD4+ T cells from blood. This clonotype was sampled from a young man with type 1 diabetes. The CDR3 region has the DNA TGTGCCAGCAGCTCAACAGGTGGCGGCTACACCTTC. Protein product: CASSSTGGGYTF.